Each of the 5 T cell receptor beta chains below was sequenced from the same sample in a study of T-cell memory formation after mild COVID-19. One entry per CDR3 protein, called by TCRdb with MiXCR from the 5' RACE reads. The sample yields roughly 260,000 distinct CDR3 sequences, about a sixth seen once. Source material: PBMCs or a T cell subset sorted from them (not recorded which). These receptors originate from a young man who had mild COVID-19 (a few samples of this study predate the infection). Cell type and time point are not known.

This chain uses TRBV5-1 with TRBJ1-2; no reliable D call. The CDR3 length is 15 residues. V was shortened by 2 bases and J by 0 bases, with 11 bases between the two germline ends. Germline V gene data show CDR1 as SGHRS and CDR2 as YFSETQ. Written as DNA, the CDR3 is TGCGCCAGCAGCTTCGGCGCCAGCCCTAACTATGGCTACACCTTC. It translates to CASSFGASPNYGYTF.

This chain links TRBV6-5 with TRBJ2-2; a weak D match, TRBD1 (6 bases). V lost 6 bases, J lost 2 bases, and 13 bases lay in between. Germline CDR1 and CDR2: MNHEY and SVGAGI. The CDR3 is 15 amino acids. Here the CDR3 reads CASRPTGTNTGELFF. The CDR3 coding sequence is TGTGCCAGCAGGCCTACCGGGACAAACACCGGGGAGCTGTTTTTT.

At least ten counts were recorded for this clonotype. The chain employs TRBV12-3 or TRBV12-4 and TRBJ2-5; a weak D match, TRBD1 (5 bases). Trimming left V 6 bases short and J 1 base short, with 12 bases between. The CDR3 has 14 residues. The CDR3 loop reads CASRTGDSQETQYF. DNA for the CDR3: TGTGCCAGCAGAACCGGCGACAGCCAAGAGACCCAGTACTTC.

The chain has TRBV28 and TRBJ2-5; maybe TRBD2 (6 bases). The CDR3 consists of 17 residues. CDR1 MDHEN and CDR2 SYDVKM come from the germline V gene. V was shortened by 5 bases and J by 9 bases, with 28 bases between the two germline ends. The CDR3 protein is CASSLQGTGGSGLAQYF. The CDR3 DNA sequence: TGTGCCAGCAGTCTTCAAGGGACTGGCGGCTCCGGGTTGGCCCAGTACTTC.

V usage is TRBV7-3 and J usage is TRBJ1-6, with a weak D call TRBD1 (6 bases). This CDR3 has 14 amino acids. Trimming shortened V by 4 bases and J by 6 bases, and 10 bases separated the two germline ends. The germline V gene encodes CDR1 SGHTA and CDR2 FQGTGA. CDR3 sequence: CASSSQGGNSPLHF. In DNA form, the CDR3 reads TGTGCCAGCAGCTCTCAAGGGGGTAATTCACCCCTCCACTTT.